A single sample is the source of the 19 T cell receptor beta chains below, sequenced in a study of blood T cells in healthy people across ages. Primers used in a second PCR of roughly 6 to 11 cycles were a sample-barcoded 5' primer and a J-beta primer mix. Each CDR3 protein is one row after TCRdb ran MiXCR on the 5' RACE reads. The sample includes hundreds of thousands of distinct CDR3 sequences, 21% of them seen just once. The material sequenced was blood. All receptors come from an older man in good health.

As DNA, the CDR3 is TGTGCCAGCAGTGGCAGGGGGCGCGACACCGGGGAGCTGTTTTTT. Its protein product is CASSGRGRDTGELFF. The rearrangement uses TRBV2 and TRBJ2-2; the match to TRBD1 covers 8 bases. There are 15 residues in the CDR3. V shed 4 bases, J shed 3 bases, and the junction held 4 bases outside the gene matches. Germline CDR1 and CDR2: SNHLY and FYNNEI.

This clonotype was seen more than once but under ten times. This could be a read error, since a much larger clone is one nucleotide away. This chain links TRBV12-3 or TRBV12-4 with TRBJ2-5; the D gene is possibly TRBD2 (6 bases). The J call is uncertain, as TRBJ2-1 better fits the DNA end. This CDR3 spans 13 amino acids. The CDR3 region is CASSLGTLSGQFF. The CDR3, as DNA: TGTGCCAGCAGTCTCGGGACTCTCAGTGGGCAGTTCTTC.

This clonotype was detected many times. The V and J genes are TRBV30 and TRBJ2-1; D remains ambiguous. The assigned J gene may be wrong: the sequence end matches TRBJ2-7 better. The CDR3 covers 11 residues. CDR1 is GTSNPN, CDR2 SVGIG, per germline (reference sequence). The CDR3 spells CAWAKSYEQYF. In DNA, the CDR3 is TGTGCCTGGGCGAAGAGCTACGAGCAGTACTTC.

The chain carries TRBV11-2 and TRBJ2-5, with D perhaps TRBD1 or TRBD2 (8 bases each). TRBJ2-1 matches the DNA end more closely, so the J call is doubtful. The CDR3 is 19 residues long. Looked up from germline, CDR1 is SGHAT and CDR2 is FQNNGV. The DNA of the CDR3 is TGTGCCAGCAGCTTACTCAGGGGGCGGCGGGAGGCTTTTTACAATGAGCAGTTCTTC. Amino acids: CASSLLRGRREAFYNEQFF.

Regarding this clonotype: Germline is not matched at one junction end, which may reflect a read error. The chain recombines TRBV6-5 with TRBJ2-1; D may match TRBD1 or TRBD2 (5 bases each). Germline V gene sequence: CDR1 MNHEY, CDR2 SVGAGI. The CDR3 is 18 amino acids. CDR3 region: CASSYSGRPQNPYNEQFF. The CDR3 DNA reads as TGTGCCAGTAGTTACTCGGGGCGGCCACAGAACCCCTACAATGAGCAGTTCTTC.

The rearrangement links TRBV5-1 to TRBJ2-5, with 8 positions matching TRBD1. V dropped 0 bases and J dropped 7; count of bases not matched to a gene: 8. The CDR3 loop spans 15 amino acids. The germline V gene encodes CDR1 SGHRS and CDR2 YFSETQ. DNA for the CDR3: TGCGCCAGCAGCTTGGTTGGGACAGGTACCAGGACCCAGTACTTC. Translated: CASSLVGTGTRTQYF.

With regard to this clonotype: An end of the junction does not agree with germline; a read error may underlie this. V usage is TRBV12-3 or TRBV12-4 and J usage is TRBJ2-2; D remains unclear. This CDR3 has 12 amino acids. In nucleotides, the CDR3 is TGTCCCAGTAGCCGCGGAACCGGGGAGCTGTTTTTT. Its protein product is CPSSRGTGELFF.

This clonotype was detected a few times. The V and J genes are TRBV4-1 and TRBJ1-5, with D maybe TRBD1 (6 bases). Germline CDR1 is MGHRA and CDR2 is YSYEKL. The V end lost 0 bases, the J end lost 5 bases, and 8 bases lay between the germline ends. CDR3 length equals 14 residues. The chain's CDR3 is CASSQDWTDQPQHF. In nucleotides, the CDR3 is TGCGCCAGCAGCCAAGACTGGACAGATCAGCCCCAGCATTTT.

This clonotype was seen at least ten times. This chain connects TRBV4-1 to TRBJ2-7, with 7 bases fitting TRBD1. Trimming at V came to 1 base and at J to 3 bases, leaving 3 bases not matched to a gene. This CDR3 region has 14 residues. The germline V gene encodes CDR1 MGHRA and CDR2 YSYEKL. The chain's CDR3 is CASSQGQGVYEQYF. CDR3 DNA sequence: TGCGCCAGCAGCCAAGGGCAGGGGGTCTACGAGCAGTACTTC.

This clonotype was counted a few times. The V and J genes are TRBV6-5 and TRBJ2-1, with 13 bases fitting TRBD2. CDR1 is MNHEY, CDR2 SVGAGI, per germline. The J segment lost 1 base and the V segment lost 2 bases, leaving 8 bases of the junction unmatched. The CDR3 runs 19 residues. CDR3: CASSYRSGLAGYSYNEQFF. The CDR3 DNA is TGTGCCAGCAGTTACAGGTCGGGACTAGCGGGATATTCCTACAATGAGCAGTTCTTC.

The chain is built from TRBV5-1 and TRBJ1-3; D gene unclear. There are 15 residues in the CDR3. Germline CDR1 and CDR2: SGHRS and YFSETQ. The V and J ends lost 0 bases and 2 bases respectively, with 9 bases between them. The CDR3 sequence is CASSLGATAGNTIYF. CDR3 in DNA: TGCGCCAGCAGCTTGGGAGCGACCGCTGGAAACACCATATATTTT.

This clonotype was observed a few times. CDR3 residues: CSAQRHSSNQPQHF. In DNA form, the CDR3 reads TGCAGTGCTCAAAGACACAGTAGCAATCAGCCCCAGCATTTT. V usage is TRBV20-1 and J usage is TRBJ1-5, with D unclear. Trimming took 5 bases from V and 0 from J, leaving 11 bases between them. From germline, CDR1 is DFQATT and CDR2 SNEGSKA (reference sequence). This CDR3 spans 14 amino acids.

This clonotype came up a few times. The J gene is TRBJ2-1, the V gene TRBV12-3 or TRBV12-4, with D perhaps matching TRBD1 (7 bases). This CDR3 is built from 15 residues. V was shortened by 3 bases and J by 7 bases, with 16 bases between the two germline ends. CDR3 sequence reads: CASSFGGGALNEQFF. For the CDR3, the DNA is TGTGCCAGCAGTTTCGGAGGGGGCGCCCTAAATGAGCAGTTCTTC.

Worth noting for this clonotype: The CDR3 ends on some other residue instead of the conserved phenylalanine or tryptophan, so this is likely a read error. This chain's CDR3 is CASSESGVYNEQFS. Written as DNA, the CDR3 is TGTGCCAGCAGTGAATCCGGGGTTTACAATGAGCAGTTCTCC. The V call is TRBV2, the J call TRBJ2-5; D possibly corresponds to TRBD2 (5 bases). The J call may be in error: the DNA end matches TRBJ2-1 better. There are 14 residues in the CDR3. CDR1 is SNHLY and CDR2 is FYNNEI in the germline V gene.

CDR3 residues: CASGPLSGKIDEQFF. CDR3 nucleotides: TGTGCCAGCGGCCCCCTTAGCGGGAAAATAGATGAGCAGTTCTTC. J is TRBJ2-1 and V is TRBV28, with 8 bases that match TRBD2. The germline V gene has CDR1 MDHEN and CDR2 SYDVKM. The CDR3 spans 15 residues. V shed 8 bases and J 8 bases; nucleotides not matched to a gene: 14.

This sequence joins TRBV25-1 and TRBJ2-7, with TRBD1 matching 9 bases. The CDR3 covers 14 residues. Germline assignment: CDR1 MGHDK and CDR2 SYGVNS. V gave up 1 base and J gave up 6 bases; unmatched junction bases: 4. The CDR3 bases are TGTGCCAGCAGTGAATGGGACAGGGAGTCCGAGCAGTACTTC. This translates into CASSEWDRESEQYF.

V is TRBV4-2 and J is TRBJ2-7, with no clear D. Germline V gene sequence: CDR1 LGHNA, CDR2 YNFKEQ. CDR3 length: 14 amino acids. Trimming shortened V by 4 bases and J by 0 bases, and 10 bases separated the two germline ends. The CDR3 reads CASSPRHGSYEQYF. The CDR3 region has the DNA TGTGCCAGCAGCCCTCGCCACGGCTCCTACGAGCAGTACTTC.

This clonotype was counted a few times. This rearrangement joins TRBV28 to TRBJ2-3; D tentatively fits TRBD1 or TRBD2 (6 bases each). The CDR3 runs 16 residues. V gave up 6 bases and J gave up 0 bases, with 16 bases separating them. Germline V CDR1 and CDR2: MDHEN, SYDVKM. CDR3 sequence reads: CASRQGGRISTDTQYF. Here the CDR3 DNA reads TGTGCCAGCAGGCAAGGGGGGAGGATTAGCACAGATACGCAGTATTTT.

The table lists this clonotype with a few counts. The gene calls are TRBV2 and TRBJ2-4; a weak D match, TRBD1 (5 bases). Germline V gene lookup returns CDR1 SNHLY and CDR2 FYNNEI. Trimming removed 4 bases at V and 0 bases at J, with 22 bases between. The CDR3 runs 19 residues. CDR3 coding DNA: TGTGCCAGCAGTGCAAAAGGGCAGGGCCCCAACCTAGCCAAAAACATTCAGTACTTC. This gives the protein CASSAKGQGPNLAKNIQYF.